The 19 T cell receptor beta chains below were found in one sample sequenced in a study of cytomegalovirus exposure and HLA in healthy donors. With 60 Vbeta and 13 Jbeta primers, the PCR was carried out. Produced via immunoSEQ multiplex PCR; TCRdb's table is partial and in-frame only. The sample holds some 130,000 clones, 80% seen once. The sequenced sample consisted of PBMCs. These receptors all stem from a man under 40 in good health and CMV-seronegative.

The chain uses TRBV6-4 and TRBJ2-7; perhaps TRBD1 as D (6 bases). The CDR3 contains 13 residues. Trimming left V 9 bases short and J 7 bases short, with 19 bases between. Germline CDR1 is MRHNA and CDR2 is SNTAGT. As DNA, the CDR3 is TGTGCCAGGGGGGAAGGGGGACATAGGGAGCAGTACTTC. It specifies CARGEGGHREQYF.

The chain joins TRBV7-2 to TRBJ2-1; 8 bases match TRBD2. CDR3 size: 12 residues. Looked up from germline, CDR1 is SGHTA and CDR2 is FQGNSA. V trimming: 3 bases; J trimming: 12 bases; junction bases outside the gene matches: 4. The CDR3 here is CASSFYREGQFF. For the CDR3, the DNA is TGTGCCAGCAGCTTCTATCGGGAGGGGCAGTTCTTC.

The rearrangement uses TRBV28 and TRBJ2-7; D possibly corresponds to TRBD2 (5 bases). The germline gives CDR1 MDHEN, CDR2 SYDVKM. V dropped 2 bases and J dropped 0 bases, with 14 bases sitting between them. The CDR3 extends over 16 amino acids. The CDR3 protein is CASSLAGYLSSYEQYF. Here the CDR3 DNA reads TGTGCCAGCAGTTTAGCGGGCTACCTCAGCTCCTACGAGCAGTACTTC.

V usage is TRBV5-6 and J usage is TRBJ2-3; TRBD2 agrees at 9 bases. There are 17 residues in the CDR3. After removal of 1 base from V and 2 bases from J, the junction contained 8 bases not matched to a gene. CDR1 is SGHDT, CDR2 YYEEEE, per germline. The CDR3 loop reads CASSLYLAGGLTDTQYF. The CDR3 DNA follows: TGTGCCAGCAGCTTGTATTTGGCGGGAGGGCTCACAGATACGCAGTATTTT. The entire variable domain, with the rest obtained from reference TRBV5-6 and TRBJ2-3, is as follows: DAGVTQSPTHLIKTRGQQVTLRCSPKSGHDTVSWYQQALGQGPQFIFQYYEEEERQRGNFPDRFSGHQFPNYSSELNVNALLLGDSALYLCASSLYLAGGLTDTQYFGPGTRLTVL.

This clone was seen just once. CDR3 sequence (DNA): TGTGCCAGAAACCGGGAAAGGGTAGGACTAGCGGGGGGGGACAATGAGCAGTTCTTC. This encodes CARNRERVGLAGGDNEQFF. The chain employs TRBV28 and TRBJ2-1; 15 nucleotides align to TRBD2. This CDR3 contains 19 residues. The germline V gene has CDR1 MDHEN and CDR2 SYDVKM. Losses at the gene ends were 9 bases for V and 5 bases for J; bases not matched to a gene: 17.

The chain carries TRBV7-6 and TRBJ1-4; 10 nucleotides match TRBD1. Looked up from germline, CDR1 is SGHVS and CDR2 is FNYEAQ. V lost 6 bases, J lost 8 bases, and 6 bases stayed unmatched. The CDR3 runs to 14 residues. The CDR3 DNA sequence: TGTGCCAGCAGAGCTGGGACAGGGGACGAAAAACTGTTTTTT. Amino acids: CASRAGTGDEKLFF.

The CDR3 DNA sequence: TGTGCCAGTAGTCTGGAAGGGGGAATGAACACTGAAGCTTTCTTT. Translated, it gives CASSLEGGMNTEAFF. This chain joins TRBV19 and TRBJ1-1, with D perhaps TRBD1 (6 bases). The V end lost 5 bases, the J end lost 0 bases, and 13 bases lay between the germline ends. The CDR3 runs to 15 residues. Germline V gene lookup returns CDR1 LNHDA and CDR2 SQIVND (reference sequence). The variable domain in full, with the rest retrieved from reference TRBV19 and TRBJ1-1, is DGGITQSPKYLFRKEGQNVTLSCEQNLNHDAMYWYRQDPGQGLRLIYYSQIVNDFQKGDIAEGYSVSREKKESFPLTVTSAQKNPTAFYLCASSLEGGMNTEAFFGQGTRLTVV.

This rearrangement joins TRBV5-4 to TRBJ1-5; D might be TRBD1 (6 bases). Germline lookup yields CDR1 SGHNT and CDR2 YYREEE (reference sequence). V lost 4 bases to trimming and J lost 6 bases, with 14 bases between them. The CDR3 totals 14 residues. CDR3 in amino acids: CASSKQGEGQPQHF. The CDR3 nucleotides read TGTGCCAGCAGCAAACAGGGTGAAGGTCAGCCCCAGCATTTT.

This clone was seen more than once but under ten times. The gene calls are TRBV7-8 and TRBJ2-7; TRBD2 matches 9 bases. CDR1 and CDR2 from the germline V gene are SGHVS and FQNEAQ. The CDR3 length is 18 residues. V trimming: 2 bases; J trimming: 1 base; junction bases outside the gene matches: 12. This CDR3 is CASSLRGSGSPASYEQYF. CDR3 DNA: TGTGCCAGCAGCTTACGTGGTAGCGGGAGCCCCGCTTCCTACGAGCAGTACTTC.

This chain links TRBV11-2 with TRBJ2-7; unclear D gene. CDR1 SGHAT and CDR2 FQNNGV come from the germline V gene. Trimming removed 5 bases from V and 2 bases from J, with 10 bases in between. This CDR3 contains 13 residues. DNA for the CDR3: TGTGCCAGCAGCCCCGGTCCCGCCTACGAGCAGTACTTC. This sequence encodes CASSPGPAYEQYF.

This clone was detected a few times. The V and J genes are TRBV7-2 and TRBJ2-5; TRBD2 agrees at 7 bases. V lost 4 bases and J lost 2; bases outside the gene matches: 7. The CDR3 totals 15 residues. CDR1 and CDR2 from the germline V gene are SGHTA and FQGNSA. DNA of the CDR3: TGTGCCAGCAGCTACCCTTTGGGGGGGCAAGAGACCCAGTACTTC. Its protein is CASSYPLGGQETQYF.

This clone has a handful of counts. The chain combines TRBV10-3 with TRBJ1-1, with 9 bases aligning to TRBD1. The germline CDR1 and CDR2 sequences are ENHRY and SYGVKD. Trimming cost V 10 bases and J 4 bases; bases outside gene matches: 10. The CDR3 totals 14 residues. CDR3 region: CATLQGAGGTEAFF. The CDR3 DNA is TGTGCCACCTTACAGGGGGCTGGAGGCACTGAAGCTTTCTTT.

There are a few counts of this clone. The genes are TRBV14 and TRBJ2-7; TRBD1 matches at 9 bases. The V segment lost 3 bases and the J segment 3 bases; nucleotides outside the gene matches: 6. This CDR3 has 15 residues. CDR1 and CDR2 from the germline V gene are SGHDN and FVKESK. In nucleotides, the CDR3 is TGTGCCAGCAGCCAGGTCTGGGACAGGGACTACGAGCAGTACTTC. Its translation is CASSQVWDRDYEQYF.

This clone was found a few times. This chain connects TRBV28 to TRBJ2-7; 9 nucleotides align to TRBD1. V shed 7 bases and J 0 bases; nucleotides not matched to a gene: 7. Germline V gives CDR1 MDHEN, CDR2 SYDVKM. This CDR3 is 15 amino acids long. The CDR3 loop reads CASKDRGGRSYEQYF. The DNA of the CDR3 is TGTGCCAGCAAAGACAGGGGGGGACGCTCCTACGAGCAGTACTTC.

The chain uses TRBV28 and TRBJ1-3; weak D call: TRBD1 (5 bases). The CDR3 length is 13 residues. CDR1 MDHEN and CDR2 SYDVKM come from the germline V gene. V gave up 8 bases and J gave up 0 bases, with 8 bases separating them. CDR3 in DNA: TGTGCCAGCGGGAGGGGCTCTGGAAACACCATATATTTT. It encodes CASGRGSGNTIYF.

For the CDR3, the DNA is TGTGCCAGCAGCTTAGGACTAGCGGGAGTATACGAGCAGTACTTC. Its protein is CASSLGLAGVYEQYF. The chain carries TRBV13 and TRBJ2-7, with 11 bases identical to TRBD2. V shed 0 bases and J 4 bases; nucleotides not matched to a gene: 2. This CDR3 has 15 amino acids. The V gene's germline CDR1 is PRHDT and CDR2 FYEKMQ (reference sequence).

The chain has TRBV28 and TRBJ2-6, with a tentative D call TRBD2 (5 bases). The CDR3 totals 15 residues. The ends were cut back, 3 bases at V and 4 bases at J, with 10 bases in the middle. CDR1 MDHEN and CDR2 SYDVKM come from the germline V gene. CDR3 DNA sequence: TGTGCCAGCAGTTTCGGGGTGATGGGGGCCAACGTCCTGACTTTC. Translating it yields CASSFGVMGANVLTF.

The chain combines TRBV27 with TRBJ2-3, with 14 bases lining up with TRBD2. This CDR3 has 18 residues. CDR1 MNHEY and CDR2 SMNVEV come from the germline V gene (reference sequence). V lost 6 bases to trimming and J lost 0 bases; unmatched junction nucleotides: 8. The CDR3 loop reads CASSRLAGGRESTDTQYF. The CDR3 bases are TGTGCCAGCAGCAGACTAGCGGGAGGGCGGGAAAGCACAGATACGCAGTATTTT.

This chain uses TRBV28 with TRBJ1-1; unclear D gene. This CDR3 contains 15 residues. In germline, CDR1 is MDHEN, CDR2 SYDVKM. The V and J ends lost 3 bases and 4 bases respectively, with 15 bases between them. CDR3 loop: CASSLAGTLSTEAFF. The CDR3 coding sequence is TGTGCCAGCAGTTTGGCAGGTACCCTGAGCACTGAAGCTTTCTTT.